This TCR beta chain was observed in a study of radiotherapy plus CTLA-4 blockade in lung cancer. Looking at the study overall: Disease control was present in under 35% of patients, and objective responses in roughly 17%. General study findings and limits: Tumor-derived TCR clones expanded in blood after radiotherapy plus ipilimumab.

For this clone: The antigen is unknown.

The assay was immunoSEQ multiplex PCR, and TCRdb's table has in-frame clones only and misses some. The top ten hold more than 13% of the sample, which has 85,000 to 100,000 clones, 72% seen once. V was trimmed by 5 bases and J by 7 bases, leaving 9 bases between them. CDR3 length: 12 residues. In germline, CDR1 is MNHEY, CDR2 SVGAGI. The sequence was obtained from a human donor with non-small cell lung cancer that progressed on radiotherapy plus ipilimumab. The V call is TRBV6-5, the J call TRBJ1-5; D is undetermined. Material: peripheral blood, obtained from a patient treated with radiotherapy plus ipilimumab. The CDR3 loop reads CASSESRQPQHF. The CDR3 DNA reads TGTGCCAGCAGTGAAAGCAGGCAGCCCCAGCATTTT.